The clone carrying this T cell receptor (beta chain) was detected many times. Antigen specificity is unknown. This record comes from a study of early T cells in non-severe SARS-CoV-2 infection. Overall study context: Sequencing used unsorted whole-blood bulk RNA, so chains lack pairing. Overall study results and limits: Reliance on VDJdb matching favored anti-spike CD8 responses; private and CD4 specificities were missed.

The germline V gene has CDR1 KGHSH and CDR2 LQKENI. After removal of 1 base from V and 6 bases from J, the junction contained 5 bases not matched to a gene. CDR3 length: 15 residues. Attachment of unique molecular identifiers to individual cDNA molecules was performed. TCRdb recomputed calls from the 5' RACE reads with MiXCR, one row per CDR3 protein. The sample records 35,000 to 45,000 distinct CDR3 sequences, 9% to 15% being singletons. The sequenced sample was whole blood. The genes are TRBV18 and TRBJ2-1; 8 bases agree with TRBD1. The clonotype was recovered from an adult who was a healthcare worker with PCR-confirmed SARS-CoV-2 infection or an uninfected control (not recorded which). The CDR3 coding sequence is TGTGCCAGCTCACCACTCATAACAGGGGGCAATGAGCAGTTCTTC. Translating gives CASSPLITGGNEQFF. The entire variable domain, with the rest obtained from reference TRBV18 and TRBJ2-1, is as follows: NAGVMQNPRHLVRRRGQEARLRCSPMKGHSHVYWYRQLPEEGLKFMVYLQKENIIDESGMPKERFSAEFPKEGPSILRIQQVVRGDSAAYFCASSPLITGGNEQFFGPGTRLTVL.